The present T cell receptor beta chain was sequenced within a study of technical replicates of blood from a handful of donors (dated by TCRdb to 2016 to 2017). The library was built by means of the immunoSEQ multiplex PCR assay. Sourced from immuneACCESS, this table was stored by TCRdb with only in-frame sequences that have V and J called. A share of the clones is absent; for the studies checked, an unresolved V gene accounts for under half, and the remainder has no known explanation. For this sample there are 74,000 or so clones; 80% to 95% appear just once. Approximately 0.3% of the sample lies in the top ten. The CDR3 runs 16 amino acids, cysteine and phenylalanine included. Solely the CDR3 DNA is kept, with 48 bases framed from the first base. CDR1 and CDR2 are drawn from the germline V gene: SGHTA, FQGNSA. V is clipped by 0 bases and J by 6 bases, and the sequence between their germline boundaries is 15 bases long.

Concerning this clone itself: It has no known antigen specificity. Base qualities are not at hand, and no much larger clone is one base apart.

Sequencing input: T cells isolated from PBMCs. The receptor's source is a human donor in good health. The chain links TRBV7-2 with TRBJ2-1; the D gene assignment is ambiguous. The CDR3 is CASSLAPIRAGNEQFF. DNA sequence: TGTGCCAGCAGCTTAGCGCCCATCCGTGCAGGCAATGAGCAGTTCTTC. The entire variable domain, with the stretches around the CDR3 drawn from the reference TRBV7-2 and TRBJ2-1 proteins, is GAGVSQSPSNKVTEKGKDVELRCDPISGHTALYWYRQSLGQGLEFLIYFQGNSAPDKSGLPSDRFSAERTGGSVSTLTIQRTQQEDSAVYLCASSLAPIRAGNEQFFGPGTRLTVL.